The T cell receptor beta chain described here comes from a study of T cells expressing NK-cell markers. Overall study results and limits: Top CD8+ clonotypes included the dominant CD3+CD56+NKG2C+ clonotypes in 5 or 6 donors.

The germline V gene encodes CDR1 SGDLS and CDR2 YYNGEE. The CDR3 sequence is 13 residues long. Comments on this clonotype: Its cognate antigen is unknown.

TCR beta libraries carry UMIs added by 5'RACE template switching. TCRdb re-called the 5' RACE reads; every CDR3 protein appears as one record, without DNA. The specimen's table records roughly 280,000 distinct CDR3 sequences. The origin of this receptor is a man aged 18 to 35 in good health. The chain employs TRBV9 and TRBJ2-3. Sequences were obtained from blood T cells: a sorted CD56 or NKG2C T cell subset, CD4+ or CD8+ T cells, or bulk PBMC T cells (not recorded which). This CDR3 is CASSVRISDTQYF.